This section outlines one T cell receptor (beta chain) sequence together with its context. The data originate from a study of blood T cell repertoires in COVID-19. Generated by immunoSEQ multiplex PCR, the TCRdb table keeps only in-frame clones and is missing some. Among around 320,000 clones, about 91% were seen once, and the ten largest hold more than 6.5%. Trimming stripped 5 bases from V and 2 bases from J, with 15 bases between. The V gene's germline CDR1 is SGHVS and CDR2 FQNEAQ. The CDR3 is made up of 15 amino acids. The chain employs TRBV7-8 and TRBJ1-1, with a weak D call TRBD1 (6 bases). Sequencing was performed on peripheral blood. The receptor was isolated from a woman under 40 who had recovered from COVID-19. The CDR3 DNA reads TGTGCCAGCAGCAAGGGGGTTGGGGTAAACACTGAAGCTTTCTTT. This translates into CASSKGVGVNTEAFF.